The T cell receptor (beta chain) under discussion was sequenced for a study of blood T cell repertoires in COVID-19 (dated by TCRdb to about 2020). Regarding the study in general: The collaborator samples originated in the United States, Italy and Spain and spanned the acute and convalescent phases of COVID-19. Subjects who had been exposed to COVID-19, were actively infected with it, or had recovered from it provided the deeply sampled blood TCRbeta repertoires that made up the dataset. Where available, HLA class I and class II types were taken from metadata supplied by the sample provider and were not determined by assay-based typing. The prospective study material was composed of cDNA or gDNA derived from T cells, B-cell-depleted T cells, or PBMCs. Nearly every sample came with metadata listing a de-identified subject ID, COVID-19 status, age in years and sex. Samples were obtained from the ongoing ImmuneRACE study (first 160 participants) and from over 1,000 subjects provided by 6 global collaborators. A freely available public database, intended as a resource for researchers studying the immune response to SARS-CoV-2, is where the repertoires were released.

A second Seattle source provided samples from volunteer blood donors who had recovered from COVID-19. Collaborating institutions collected whole blood in K2EDTA tubes following their own protocols. Collaborator samples were shipped for TCRbeta analysis as frozen whole blood, isolated PBMCs, or DNA extracted from either sample type. TCRbeta CDR3 regions were amplified from genomic DNA using the immunoSEQ Assay, a bias-controlled multiplex PCR. In the paper's pipeline: Within the assay, amplification of reference gene primers was used to estimate how many nucleated cells each sample contained. To quantify the absolute abundance of each unique TCRbeta CDR3 rearrangement, sequence reads were collapsed and filtered. Productive Simpson clonality was computed per sample as the square root of Simpson's diversity index over productive rearrangements. In TCRdb, the immuneACCESS table is reduced to in-frame sequences with V and J assigned. These tables do not hold every clone; where another copy was compared, an unresolved V gene accounts for under half, and the others remain unexplained. For V, J and clone size, that table is used; D and trimming come from the DNA. For this sample the table gives under 300,000 clones, of which around 82% were detected only once. The ten most abundant clones make up around 10% of the sample.

This clone was detected a few times. There is no known antigen for this receptor. The sample holds no much larger clone one base away, and base qualities are not on file. What the research found in general, with its limitations: The amount of clinical and demographic metadata varied by source and participant and was provided uncurated.

The junction carries 13 bases between V and J, which are trimmed by 5 bases and 2 bases respectively. Reading the germline V gene gives CDR1 MDHEN and CDR2 SYDVKM. The CDR3 holds 15 amino acids from the cysteine to the phenylalanine. Only the CDR3 DNA is retained, 45 bases long and in frame from the first base. What was sequenced was peripheral blood. This receptor chain uses TRBV28 and TRBJ1-5; matching of 6 bases hints at TRBD1 as the D gene. The clonotype was recovered from a woman between 45 and 60 years old who had recovered from COVID-19. CDR3 reads: CASSPFNRGNQPQHF. The sequenced DNA: TGTGCCAGCAGTCCGTTTAACAGGGGCAATCAGCCCCAGCATTTT.